The rows below give T cell receptor beta chains drawn from one sample of a study of blood T cell repertoires in COVID-19. Using immunoSEQ multiplex PCR, the repertoire was profiled, and TCRdb retains in-frame clones only, with some absent. In the table there are roughly 130,000 clones, about 76% of which are singletons. Specimen: peripheral blood. The origin of the receptors is a man older than 75 with acute or convalescent COVID-19. Both conserved end residues are part of each CDR3. A D gene is named only where the DNA matches it firmly. A clone size is listed for some rows: how often the clone was seen (once, few, many), or a class if it is expanded.

CDR3 length: 16; J gene: TRBJ2-1; V gene: TRBV24-1; clone size: -; D gene: -; CDR3 protein: CATSDSAGQEYNEQFF; CDR3 DNA: TGTGCCACCAGTGATTCAGCGGGACAGGAGTACAATGAGCAGTTCTTC
CDR3 length: 15; J gene: TRBJ2-7; V gene: TRBV7-3; clone size: -; D gene: -; CDR3 protein: CASSLAGGPAYEQYF; CDR3 DNA: TGTGCCAGCAGCTTAGCCGGGGGGCCTGCCTACGAGCAGTACTTC
CDR3 length: 14; J gene: TRBJ2-7; V gene: TRBV10-1; clone size: -; D gene: TRBD1; CDR3 protein: CASDRQGLSYEQYF; CDR3 DNA: TGCGCCAGTGATAGACAGGGCCTCTCCTACGAGCAGTACTTC
CDR3 length: 14; J gene: TRBJ1-6; V gene: TRBV6-6; clone size: -; D gene: -; CDR3 protein: CASSPATRNSPLHF; CDR3 DNA: TGTGCCAGCAGTCCGGCAACCAGGAATTCACCCCTCCACTTT
CDR3 length: 14; J gene: TRBJ2-2; V gene: TRBV6-2/TRBV6-3; clone size: once; D gene: -; CDR3 protein: CASSRGSNTGELFF; CDR3 DNA: TGTGCCAGCAGCAGGGGAAGTAACACCGGGGAGCTGTTTTTT
CDR3 length: 15; J gene: TRBJ1-5; V gene: TRBV5-8; clone size: -; D gene: TRBD1; CDR3 protein: CASSREQGEFQPQHF; CDR3 DNA: TGTGCCAGCAGCAGGGAACAGGGGGAGTTTCAGCCCCAGCATTTT
CDR3 length: 14; J gene: TRBJ2-3; V gene: TRBV19; clone size: -; D gene: TRBD2; CDR3 protein: CASTLSGGTDTQYF; CDR3 DNA: TGTGCCAGTACCCTCAGCGGGGGCACAGATACGCAGTATTTT
CDR3 length: 14; J gene: TRBJ1-5; V gene: TRBV7-8; clone size: -; D gene: -; CDR3 protein: CASSLEGNGRTQHF; CDR3 DNA: TGTGCCAGCAGCTTAGAGGGGAACGGTCGGACCCAGCATTTT
CDR3 length: 16; J gene: TRBJ2-3; V gene: TRBV18; clone size: few; D gene: -; CDR3 protein: CASSKTEYLPTDTQYF; CDR3 DNA: TGTGCCAGCTCAAAGACAGAGTATCTACCTACAGATACGCAGTATTTT
CDR3 length: 16; J gene: TRBJ1-1; V gene: TRBV6-2/TRBV6-3; clone size: -; D gene: TRBD1; CDR3 protein: CASSYLGQVMNTEAFF; CDR3 DNA: TGTGCCAGCAGTTACCTGGGACAGGTGATGAACACTGAAGCTTTCTTT
CDR3 length: 13; J gene: TRBJ2-1; V gene: TRBV5-5; clone size: -; D gene: -; CDR3 protein: CASSGDIRNEQFF; CDR3 DNA: TGTGCCAGCAGCGGTGACATTAGGAATGAGCAGTTCTTC
CDR3 length: 14; J gene: TRBJ2-3; V gene: TRBV4-2; clone size: many; D gene: TRBD1; CDR3 protein: CASSQGGGEDTQYF; CDR3 DNA: TGTGCCAGCAGCCAAGGAGGGGGCGAGGATACGCAGTATTTT
CDR3 length: 16; J gene: TRBJ2-3; V gene: TRBV11-3; clone size: once; D gene: TRBD2; CDR3 protein: CASSFGGGGGADTQYF; CDR3 DNA: TGTGCCAGCAGCTTCGGGGGGGGCGGGGGCGCAGATACGCAGTATTTT
CDR3 length: 13; J gene: TRBJ1-5; V gene: TRBV19; clone size: -; D gene: -; CDR3 protein: CASSRTADQPQHF; CDR3 DNA: TGTGCCAGTAGTCGGACAGCAGATCAGCCCCAGCATTTT
CDR3 length: 15; J gene: TRBJ1-2; V gene: TRBV3-1/TRBV3-2; clone size: few; D gene: -; CDR3 protein: CASSQRDMAVYGYTF; CDR3 DNA: TGTGCCAGCAGCCAAAGGGACATGGCGGTATATGGCTACACCTTC
CDR3 length: 16; J gene: TRBJ2-7; V gene: TRBV10-1; clone size: once; D gene: -; CDR3 protein: CASSESVWRTPYEQYF; CDR3 DNA: TGCGCCAGCAGTGAGTCCGTGTGGAGGACTCCCTACGAGCAGTACTTC
CDR3 length: 15; J gene: TRBJ1-5; V gene: TRBV5-1; clone size: -; D gene: -; CDR3 protein: CASSLDPLSNQPQHF; CDR3 DNA: TGCGCCAGCAGCTTGGATCCCCTTAGCAATCAGCCCCAGCATTTT
CDR3 length: 13; J gene: TRBJ2-7; V gene: TRBV7-2; clone size: -; D gene: -; CDR3 protein: CASSLRGSYEQYF; CDR3 DNA: TGTGCCAGCAGCTTGCGGGGATCCTACGAGCAGTACTTC
CDR3 length: 16; J gene: TRBJ1-5; V gene: TRBV7-8; clone size: -; D gene: -; CDR3 protein: CASSEKGGLSNQPQHF; CDR3 DNA: TGTGCCAGCAGTGAAAAGGGAGGGTTGAGCAATCAGCCCCAGCATTTT
CDR3 length: 12; J gene: TRBJ2-1; V gene: TRBV3-1/TRBV3-2; clone size: many; D gene: TRBD1; CDR3 protein: CASSQLQGWQFF; CDR3 DNA: TGTGCCAGCAGCCAACTACAGGGGTGGCAGTTCTTC
CDR3 length: 15; J gene: TRBJ2-1; V gene: TRBV2; clone size: -; D gene: TRBD2; CDR3 protein: CASRLLAGGYNEQFF; CDR3 DNA: TGTGCCAGCAGACTACTAGCGGGGGGCTACAATGAGCAGTTCTTC
CDR3 length: 14; J gene: TRBJ1-6; V gene: TRBV7-9; clone size: -; D gene: -; CDR3 protein: CASSADSYNSPLHF; CDR3 DNA: TGTGCCAGCAGCGCGGACAGTTATAATTCACCCCTCCACTTT
CDR3 length: 11; J gene: TRBJ2-4; V gene: TRBV28; clone size: -; D gene: TRBD2; CDR3 protein: CASRGRVIQYF; CDR3 DNA: TGTGCCAGCAGGGGGAGGGTCATTCAGTACTTC
CDR3 length: 14; J gene: TRBJ1-4; V gene: TRBV7-8; clone size: -; D gene: -; CDR3 protein: CASSSLATNEKLFF; CDR3 DNA: TGTGCCAGCAGCTCTCTCGCAACTAATGAAAAACTGTTTTTT
CDR3 length: 15; J gene: TRBJ1-2; V gene: TRBV27; clone size: -; D gene: TRBD1; CDR3 protein: CASSHLRDRTQGYTF; CDR3 DNA: TGTGCCAGCAGTCACCTCCGGGACAGGACCCAGGGCTACACCTTC
CDR3 length: 13; J gene: TRBJ1-1; V gene: TRBV4-2; clone size: -; D gene: TRBD1; CDR3 protein: CASSQNRGTEAFF; CDR3 DNA: TGTGCCAGCAGCCAAAACAGGGGCACTGAAGCTTTCTTT
CDR3 length: 15; J gene: TRBJ2-1; V gene: TRBV6-2/TRBV6-3; clone size: -; D gene: TRBD1; CDR3 protein: CASSTGTGVFFEQFF; CDR3 DNA: TGTGCCAGCAGCACCGGGACAGGGGTTTTTTTTGAGCAGTTCTTC
CDR3 length: 15; J gene: TRBJ2-7; V gene: TRBV28; clone size: -; D gene: TRBD2; CDR3 protein: CASSAPGLASYEQYF; CDR3 DNA: TGTGCCAGCAGTGCTCCGGGACTAGCCTCCTACGAGCAGTACTTC
CDR3 length: 15; J gene: TRBJ2-5; V gene: TRBV7-6; clone size: -; D gene: TRBD2; CDR3 protein: CASSPSSGGWETQYF; CDR3 DNA: TGTGCCAGCAGCCCCTCTAGCGGGGGGTGGGAGACCCAGTACTTC
CDR3 length: 13; J gene: TRBJ2-7; V gene: TRBV7-9; clone size: -; D gene: TRBD1; CDR3 protein: CASKSDRGGEQYF; CDR3 DNA: TGTGCCAGCAAGTCGGACAGGGGCGGCGAGCAGTACTTC
CDR3 length: 16; J gene: TRBJ2-1; V gene: TRBV19; clone size: -; D gene: -; CDR3 protein: CASSILVTISYNEQFF; CDR3 DNA: TGTGCCAGTAGTATTCTGGTGACTATCTCCTACAATGAGCAGTTCTTC
CDR3 length: 15; J gene: TRBJ1-2; V gene: TRBV28; clone size: -; D gene: -; CDR3 protein: CASSSRRLLKYGYTF; CDR3 DNA: TGTGCCAGCAGTTCCCGGAGGTTATTAAAATATGGCTACACCTTC
CDR3 length: 16; J gene: TRBJ2-4; V gene: TRBV18; clone size: few; D gene: TRBD1; CDR3 protein: CASSTRNVDRYNIQYF; CDR3 DNA: TGTGCCAGCTCAACCCGAAATGTGGACAGGTATAACATTCAGTACTTC
CDR3 length: 13; J gene: TRBJ1-5; V gene: TRBV11-2; clone size: -; D gene: -; CDR3 protein: CASSLGLNQPQHF; CDR3 DNA: TGTGCCAGCAGCTTGGGCTTAAATCAGCCCCAGCATTTT
CDR3 length: 14; J gene: TRBJ1-5; V gene: TRBV19; clone size: -; D gene: -; CDR3 protein: CASSIGGRNQPQHF; CDR3 DNA: TGTGCCAGTAGTATAGGGGGGCGCAATCAGCCCCAGCATTTT
CDR3 length: 15; J gene: TRBJ2-4; V gene: TRBV7-2; clone size: -; D gene: -; CDR3 protein: CASSLWTSTKNIQYF; CDR3 DNA: TGTGCCAGCAGCTTATGGACATCCACCAAAAACATTCAGTACTTC
CDR3 length: 14; J gene: TRBJ1-1; V gene: TRBV3-1/TRBV3-2; clone size: -; D gene: -; CDR3 protein: CASSRGHLNTEAFF; CDR3 DNA: TGTGCCAGCAGCCGAGGACACTTGAACACTGAAGCTTTCTTT
CDR3 length: 18; J gene: TRBJ1-1; V gene: TRBV23-1; clone size: few; D gene: TRBD1; CDR3 protein: CASVRQRTGCIRNTEAFF; CDR3 DNA: TGCGCCAGCGTAAGGCAGAGGACAGGTTGTATCAGGAACACTGAAGCTTTCTTT
CDR3 length: 13; J gene: TRBJ2-2; V gene: TRBV5-1; clone size: -; D gene: -; CDR3 protein: CASSLSGEGELFF; CDR3 DNA: TGCGCCAGCAGCTTGTCAGGGGAAGGGGAGCTGTTTTTT
CDR3 length: 12; J gene: TRBJ1-1; V gene: TRBV2; clone size: -; D gene: -; CDR3 protein: CASRTVNTEAFF; CDR3 DNA: TGTGCCAGCAGGACAGTGAACACTGAAGCTTTCTTT
CDR3 length: 15; J gene: TRBJ1-1; V gene: TRBV18; clone size: few; D gene: -; CDR3 protein: CASSVSGGGSTEAFF; CDR3 DNA: TGTGCCAGCTCCGTAAGTGGGGGAGGGAGCACTGAAGCTTTCTTT
CDR3 length: 15; J gene: TRBJ1-6; V gene: TRBV7-2; clone size: -; D gene: -; CDR3 protein: CASSPTLGGESALHF; CDR3 DNA: TGTGCCAGCAGCCCGACTCTGGGGGGGGAATCGGCCCTCCACTTT
CDR3 length: 15; J gene: TRBJ2-1; V gene: TRBV9; clone size: -; D gene: -; CDR3 protein: CASSVAGGSYNEQFF; CDR3 DNA: TGTGCCAGCAGCGTAGCCGGGGGCTCCTACAATGAGCAGTTCTTC
CDR3 length: 12; J gene: TRBJ2-7; V gene: TRBV29-1; clone size: -; D gene: -; CDR3 protein: CSVENEGGEQYF; CDR3 DNA: TGCAGCGTTGAAAATGAGGGTGGAGAGCAGTACTTC
CDR3 length: 15; J gene: TRBJ2-6; V gene: TRBV4-1; clone size: -; D gene: -; CDR3 protein: CASSQARAGANVLTF; CDR3 DNA: TGCGCCAGCAGCCAAGCCAGGGCTGGGGCCAACGTCCTGACTTTC
CDR3 length: 13; J gene: TRBJ1-1; V gene: TRBV11-2; clone size: few; D gene: -; CDR3 protein: CASSPRQDGEAFF; CDR3 DNA: TGTGCCAGCAGCCCAAGACAGGACGGGGAAGCTTTCTTT
CDR3 length: 16; J gene: TRBJ1-3; V gene: TRBV5-1; clone size: -; D gene: TRBD1; CDR3 protein: CASSFTGTGYGNTIYF; CDR3 DNA: TGCGCCAGCAGCTTTACCGGGACAGGGTATGGGAACACCATATATTTT
CDR3 length: 16; J gene: TRBJ2-1; V gene: TRBV9; clone size: -; D gene: -; CDR3 protein: CASSNADSYSYNEQFF; CDR3 DNA: TGTGCCAGCAGCAACGCAGACAGTTACTCCTACAATGAGCAGTTCTTC
CDR3 length: 16; J gene: TRBJ2-5; V gene: TRBV29-1; clone size: -; D gene: -; CDR3 protein: CSAEGQFSRFQETQYF; CDR3 DNA: TGCAGCGCCGAGGGTCAGTTTAGTCGATTCCAAGAGACCCAGTACTTC
CDR3 length: 18; J gene: TRBJ1-5; V gene: TRBV6-2/TRBV6-3; clone size: -; D gene: TRBD1; CDR3 protein: CASSYSPSGQGAYQPQHF; CDR3 DNA: TGTGCCAGCAGTTACTCGCCAAGTGGACAGGGGGCGTATCAGCCCCAGCATTTT
CDR3 length: 16; J gene: TRBJ1-1; V gene: TRBV5-1; clone size: -; D gene: TRBD1; CDR3 protein: CASSFGRQGGGSEAFF; CDR3 DNA: TGCGCCAGCAGCTTTGGCCGACAGGGTGGTGGGTCTGAAGCTTTCTTT
CDR3 length: 17; J gene: TRBJ2-6; V gene: TRBV5-4; clone size: -; D gene: -; CDR3 protein: CASSRGGASSGANVLTF; CDR3 DNA: TGTGCCAGCAGCCGGGGCGGGGCTAGCTCTGGGGCCAACGTCCTGACTTTC
CDR3 length: 15; J gene: TRBJ2-7; V gene: TRBV11-1; clone size: -; D gene: TRBD1; CDR3 protein: CASSPRDRHSYEQYF; CDR3 DNA: TGTGCCAGCAGCCCCCGGGACAGGCACTCCTACGAGCAGTACTTC
CDR3 length: 16; J gene: TRBJ2-2; V gene: TRBV19; clone size: -; D gene: TRBD1; CDR3 protein: CASSSTGGRDTGELFF; CDR3 DNA: TGTGCCAGTAGTTCAACAGGGGGCCGGGACACCGGGGAGCTGTTTTTT
CDR3 length: 16; J gene: TRBJ2-4; V gene: TRBV4-3; clone size: few; D gene: TRBD1; CDR3 protein: CASSQDPPGQGNIQYF; CDR3 DNA: TGCGCCAGCAGCCAAGATCCCCCGGGACAGGGTAACATTCAGTACTTC